Here is one TCR beta chain with its context. This entry belongs to a study of blood T cell repertoires in COVID-19. Overall study: Samples of COVID-19 (acute and convalescent) were obtained from the United States, Italy and Spain. The analysed material was cDNA or gDNA that came from T cells, B-cell-depleted T cells, or PBMCs.

The CDR3 covers 15 residues. The V gene end was trimmed by 5 bases and the J gene end by 7 bases; junction bases not matched to a gene: 10. Per germline, CDR1 SGHTA and CDR2 FQGNSA. Under the authors' procedure: Using reference gene primer amplification, nucleated cell counts were estimated. Assay: immunoSEQ multiplex PCR; the TCRdb copy retains only in-frame clones and omits some. V, J and clone size derive from that table, while D and trimming were established from the DNA sequence. Among under 100,000 clones, around 80% were seen once, and the ten largest hold 12%. This chain connects TRBV7-2 to TRBJ2-1; 8 bases map to TRBD2. What was sequenced was peripheral blood. This receptor was identified in a woman between 40 and 55 years old with active or convalescent COVID-19. The CDR3 sequence is CASSGPGGALNEQFF. For the CDR3, the DNA is TGTGCCAGCAGCGGACCCGGGGGGGCCTTGAATGAGCAGTTCTTC.